This T cell receptor (beta chain) originates from a study of blood T cell repertoires in COVID-19. Turning to the study itself: COVID-19 samples from acute and convalescent phases originated in the United States, Italy and Spain. In each case, the material was cDNA or gDNA derived from T cells, B-cell-depleted T cells, or PBMCs.

Under the authors' procedure: Reference gene primer amplification gave estimated nucleated cell counts. Data came from immunoSEQ multiplex PCR; TCRdb stores just in-frame clones and leaves some out. V, J and clone size derive from that table, while D and trimming were established from the DNA sequence. The sample records 60,000 or so clones, just under 90% being singletons. V lost 5 bases and J 0 bases, leaving 15 bases between the germline ends. The CDR3 totals 16 residues. Per the germline V gene, CDR1 is SGHTA and CDR2 is FQGNSA. The chain carries TRBV7-2 and TRBJ2-3; D might be TRBD2 (6 bases). This TCR was recovered from a human donor with active COVID-19. The donor label of this sample is uncertain. The material sequenced was peripheral blood. CDR3 region: CASSQLSGSSTDTQYF. The CDR3 DNA sequence: TGTGCCAGCAGCCAACTTAGCGGTTCTAGCACAGATACGCAGTATTTT.